This record looks at one T cell receptor beta chain sequence and its context. As yet, its antigen is unknown. After removal of 6 bases from V and 4 bases from J, the junction contained 8 bases not matched to a gene. The CDR3 contains 15 residues. Looked up from germline, CDR1 is LNHDA and CDR2 is SQIVND (reference sequence). 5'RACE with constant-segment primers yielded barcoded, UMI-tagged TCR alpha and TCR beta cDNA libraries. TCRdb re-called the 5' RACE reads with MiXCR, one entry per CDR3 protein. The data contain approximately 400,000 distinct CDR3 sequences, 20% to 25% of them singletons. These data are taken from a study of T-cell memory formation after mild COVID-19. Study-level points and caveats: Among clones peaking at day 37 in the second wave, SARS-CoV-2 specificity remained unconfirmed. Mostly located in CM and EM were contracting CD4+ clones, with contracting CD8+ clones located in EMRA. Memory sampled before infection contained some responding clones, suggesting cross-reactive memory joined.

The sequenced material came from PBMCs or a T cell subset sorted from them (not recorded which). The chain has TRBV19 and TRBJ2-3; 9 positions match TRBD2. The receptor comes from an adult woman who had mild COVID-19 (a few samples of this study predate the infection). Cell type and time point are not known. CDR3 sequence: CASSPQAGGPDTQYF. The CDR3 DNA is TGTGCCAGTAGCCCCCAAGCGGGGGGCCCAGATACGCAGTATTTT.